The T cell receptor beta chain under discussion was sequenced for a study of brain T cells in children with intractable seizures. General study results and limits: Patients' HCMV serostatus was unknown; virus specificity rests on CDR3 similarity alone.

The CDR3 is made up of 13 amino acids. Trimming removed 3 bases from V and 5 bases from J, with 9 bases in between. This clone appeared a single time. The target antigen is unknown. Clones were read by immunoSEQ multiplex PCR, and TCRdb kept only the in-frame ones, dropping some. The table has 50,000 to 80,000 clones, more than 95% seen once. Only cases whose brain tissue showed the highest T cell transcript signatures were sequenced. Pre-surgery treatment included at least one anti-epileptic drug. The chain combines TRBV12-3 or TRBV12-4 with TRBJ2-3; the D gene is possibly TRBD2 (5 bases). Material: peripheral blood, obtained at surgery. This receptor was identified in a boy under two years old with focal cortical dysplasia and intractable seizures. In nucleotides, the CDR3 is TGTGCCAGCAGTTTTGGAGGTGAAGATACGCAGTATTTT. Translating it yields CASSFGGEDTQYF.